This TCR beta chain was recorded in a study of technical replicates of blood from several donors. Here immunoSEQ multiplex PCR was the method, and the copy in TCRdb shows in-frame clones only, minus some. Of roughly 13,000 clones listed, approximately 80% are singletons. The V gene's germline CDR1 is MNHNS and CDR2 SASEGT. V lost 7 bases to trimming and J lost 4 bases, with 11 bases between them. CDR3 length: 13 residues. What was sequenced was PBMCs. The rearrangement joins TRBV6-1 to TRBJ1-3; no clear D. The clonotype originates from a human donor in good health. Written as DNA, the CDR3 is TGTGCCAGCACGGAGGGCAACGGAAACACCATATATTTT. This codes for CASTEGNGNTIYF.